Listed here are 14 T cell receptor beta chains from one sample, sequenced in a study of blood T cell repertoires in COVID-19. Using immunoSEQ multiplex PCR, the repertoire was profiled, and TCRdb retains in-frame clones only, with some absent. The sample includes 200,000 or so clones, roughly 79% of them seen just once. Sequences were obtained from peripheral blood. These receptors all come from a human donor with acute or convalescent COVID-19. The donor label of this sample is uncertain.

V and J are TRBV21-1 and TRBJ1-5; the table's D call, TRBD1, was not checked against the DNA. TRBV21-1 is a recognized pseudogene. The CDR3 extends over 21 amino acids. CDR3 sequence reads: CASSDLHRDRVGQQGNQPQHF. Here the CDR3 DNA reads TGTGCCAGCAGCGACCTACACCGGGACAGGGTTGGGCAACAAGGCAATCAGCCCCAGCATTTT.

The rearrangement links TRBV19 to TRBJ2-2, with 7 bases fitting TRBD1. The V gene end was trimmed by 5 bases and the J gene end by 5 bases; junction bases not matched to a gene: 11. This CDR3 spans 16 amino acids. CDR1 and CDR2 from the germline V gene are LNHDA and SQIVND (reference sequence). CDR3 residues: CASSPLDRRGTGELFF. The CDR3 nucleotides read TGTGCCAGTAGTCCCTTGGACAGGAGAGGTACCGGGGAGCTGTTTTTT.

As concerns this clone: In the same sample, other DNA sequences code for this CDR3. J is TRBJ2-3 and V is TRBV12-3 or TRBV12-4; D might be TRBD1 (6 bases). The ends were cut back, 3 bases at V and 5 bases at J, with 6 bases in the middle. The CDR3 sequence is 12 residues long. This CDR3 reads CASSFRGDTQYF. The CDR3, as DNA: TGTGCCAGCAGTTTCAGGGGAGATACGCAGTATTTT.

This chain links TRBV24-1 with TRBJ1-4; TRBD1 agrees at 10 bases. CDR1 KGHDR and CDR2 SFDVKD come from the germline V gene. J was trimmed by 4 bases and V by 8 bases; bases with no gene match: 9. The CDR3 has 16 residues. The CDR3 nucleotides read TGTGCCACCAAAGGGACAGGGGTTTACTTTAATGAAAAACTGTTTTTT. This translates into CATKGTGVYFNEKLFF.

The chain couples TRBV27 to TRBJ2-7, with 11 positions matching TRBD2. J was trimmed by 6 bases and V by 6 bases; bases with no gene match: 16. This CDR3 is built from 17 residues. The germline gives CDR1 MNHEY, CDR2 SMNVEV (reference sequence). The CDR3 here is CASRLEASGRSPFEQYF. CDR3 DNA sequence: TGTGCCAGCAGACTGGAGGCTAGCGGGAGGTCCCCTTTCGAGCAGTACTTC.

About this clone: Other nucleotide sequences from this sample produce the same CDR3. The rearrangement joins TRBV14 to TRBJ1-6; possible D gene TRBD1, 6 bases. The CDR3 has 14 amino acids. Trimming removed 1 base from V and 13 bases from J, with 14 bases in between. CDR1 is SGHDN and CDR2 is FVKESK in the germline V gene. The CDR3 reads CASSQVQGRSPLHF. The DNA for the CDR3 is TGTGCCAGCAGCCAAGTCCAGGGGCGGTCCCCCCTCCACTTT.

This clone was picked up one time. The chain recombines TRBV28 with TRBJ2-3; no clear D gene. The length of the CDR3 is 15 residues. The germline CDR1 and CDR2 sequences are MDHEN and SYDVKM. Trimming took 6 bases from V and 1 from J, leaving 14 bases between them. CDR3 bases: TGTGCCAGCAGCCTACGTAGCTCGGGCACAGATACGCAGTATTTT. This sequence encodes CASSLRSSGTDTQYF.

J is TRBJ1-6 and V is TRBV2; 7 bases are a match to TRBD1. This CDR3 contains 15 residues. Trimming removed 6 bases from V and 0 bases from J; junction bases left unmatched: 2. Germline V gene lookup returns CDR1 SNHLY and CDR2 FYNNEI. CDR3 sequence reads: CASREGASYNSPLHF. The CDR3 region has the DNA TGTGCCAGCAGGGAGGGGGCCTCCTATAATTCACCCCTCCACTTT. The full variable domain, completed using reference TRBV2 and TRBJ1-6, is EPEVTQTPSHQVTQMGQEVILRCVPISNHLYFYWYRQILGQKVEFLVSFYNNEISEKSEIFDDQFSVERPDGSNFTLKIRSTKLEDSAMYFCASREGASYNSPLHFGNGTRLTVT.

The chain joins TRBV30 to TRBJ2-4; 10 bases agree with TRBD1. CDR3 size: 16 residues. The J segment lost 8 bases and the V segment lost 0 bases, leaving 10 bases of the junction unmatched. CDR1 and CDR2 (germline): GTSNPN, SVGIG (reference sequence). CDR3 DNA sequence: TGTGCCTGGAGTGTACGGGACAGGGGAGATGTTGACATTCAGTACTTC. This codes for CAWSVRDRGDVDIQYF.

V gene TRBV14 combines with J gene TRBJ2-5; TRBD2 aligns across 7 bases. The CDR3 sequence is 17 residues long. V shed 4 bases, J shed 2 bases, and the junction held 13 bases outside the gene matches. The germline CDR1 and CDR2 sequences are SGHDN and FVKESK. The CDR3 DNA reads as TGTGCCAGCAGCCTTCTATCGGCTAGCGGATATCAAGAGACCCAGTACTTC. Its translation is CASSLLSASGYQETQYF.

This chain joins TRBV7-9 and TRBJ1-3; 7 bases fit TRBD1. The ends lost 5 bases at V and 7 bases at J; junction bases unmatched: 8. The CDR3 has 14 amino acids. Looked up from germline, CDR1 is SEHNR and CDR2 is FQNEAQ (reference sequence). The DNA for the CDR3 is TGTGCCAGCAGCGTACAGGGGATTGCGAACACCATATATTTT. Protein product: CASSVQGIANTIYF.

The chain recombines TRBV2 with TRBJ2-7, with 10 positions matching TRBD2. The CDR3 extends over 12 amino acids. The germline V gene has CDR1 SNHLY and CDR2 FYNNEI. Losses at the gene ends were 6 bases for V and 4 bases for J; bases not matched to a gene: 0. The CDR3 protein is CASRLAGYEQYF. The CDR3 bases are TGTGCCAGCAGACTAGCGGGATACGAGCAGTACTTC.

This chain uses TRBV29-1 with TRBJ1-1; no firm D call. The V end lost 5 bases, the J end lost 1 base, and 14 bases lay between the germline ends. The CDR3 sequence is 14 residues long. Germline V gene lookup returns CDR1 SQVTM and CDR2 ANQGSEA. The CDR3 loop reads CSVSTGGGNTEAFF. CDR3 bases: TGCAGCGTTAGTACCGGAGGAGGGAACACTGAAGCTTTCTTT.

The V and J genes are TRBV5-4 and TRBJ2-7; 7 positions agree with TRBD2. The V and J ends lost 0 bases and 9 bases, in that order; junction bases with no gene match: 12. The V gene's germline CDR1 is SGHNT and CDR2 YYREEE (reference sequence). The CDR3 runs to 15 residues. The CDR3 DNA is TGTGCCAGCAGCTTGGGCGTCCAGCGGGAACAACGGCAGTACTTC. Protein product: CASSLGVQREQRQYF. Full variable domain (remainder filled in from reference TRBV5-4 and TRBJ2-7): ETGVTQSPTHLIKTRGQQVTLRCSSQSGHNTVSWYQQALGQGPQFIFQYYREEENGRGNFPPRFSGLQFPNYSSELNVNALELDDSALYLCASSLGVQREQRQYFGPGTRLTVT.